Below, 6 T cell receptor beta chains from the same sample are listed, as sequenced in a study of blood T cells in healthy people across ages. For the second PCR, which ran for roughly 7 to 11 cycles, a sample-barcoded 5' primer and a J-beta primer mix were used. Each CDR3 protein gets one entry after TCRdb re-called the 5' RACE reads with MiXCR. Of about 1,800,000 distinct CDR3 sequences listed, roughly 28% are singletons. Sequences were obtained from blood. The receptors here all came from a woman in her twenties or thirties in good health.

The table lists this clonotype with a few counts. This chain joins TRBV14 and TRBJ1-2; no clear D. CDR3 length equals 15 residues. Trimming left V 0 bases short and J 2 bases short, with 10 bases between. Germline V CDR1 and CDR2: SGHDN, FVKESK. The CDR3 DNA reads TGTGCCAGCAGCCAAGATCAAAACATAAACTATGGCTACACCTTC. Translation gives CASSQDQNINYGYTF.

This clonotype was seen only a few times. This chain uses TRBV9 with TRBJ2-1; 15 bases match TRBD2. The CDR3 is 18 residues long. Losses at the gene ends were 3 bases for V and 4 bases for J; bases not matched to a gene: 8. Germline assignment: CDR1 SGDLS and CDR2 YYNGEE. The CDR3 loop is CASSGGLAGGGWYNEQFF. CDR3 coding DNA: TGTGCCAGCAGCGGGGGACTAGCGGGAGGTGGGTGGTACAATGAGCAGTTCTTC.

This clonotype was detected ten times or more. A much larger clone differs by one base, so this may be a read error. The chain links TRBV20-1 to TRBJ2-6, with a possible D match to TRBD2 (6 bases). The germline V gene has CDR1 DFQATT and CDR2 SNEGSKA (reference sequence). The CDR3 has 15 amino acids. The CDR3 spells CSARDGGTGANVRTF. Written as DNA, the CDR3 is TGCAGTGCTAGAGATGGGGGGACTGGGGCCAACGTCCGGACTTTC.

About this clonotype: This may be a read error: a much more frequent sequence differs by one nucleotide. The rearrangement joins TRBV5-1 to TRBJ2-7, with D perhaps given as TRBD1 or TRBD2 (5 bases each). The CDR3 consists of 15 residues. V was trimmed by 0 bases and J by 3 bases, leaving 13 bases between them. Germline-derived CDR1 and CDR2 are SGHRS and YFSETQ. CDR3 coding DNA: TGCGCCAGCAGCTTGGCCGGGGCAGGGAACTACGAGCAGTACTTC. Translation: CASSLAGAGNYEQYF.

V and J are TRBV12-3 or TRBV12-4 and TRBJ2-1; a weak D match, TRBD1 (5 bases). CDR3 size: 16 residues. Trimming took off 5 bases at V and 3 bases at J, with 17 bases between the two ends. The CDR3 reads CASSQTRGKYYNEQFF. The DNA of the CDR3 is TGTGCCAGCAGTCAGACAAGGGGAAAGTACTACAATGAGCAGTTCTTC.

The rearrangement joins TRBV20-1 to TRBJ1-4; the D gene is possibly TRBD1 (5 bases). V gave up 6 bases and J gave up 0 bases, with 23 bases separating them. The CDR3 spans 18 residues. CDR1 is DFQATT, CDR2 SNEGSKA, per germline (reference sequence). The CDR3 DNA reads as TGCAGTGCGGACGCAAGACGGGGGGGAAAAGCAACTAATGAAAAACTGTTTTTT. It codes for CSADARRGGKATNEKLFF.